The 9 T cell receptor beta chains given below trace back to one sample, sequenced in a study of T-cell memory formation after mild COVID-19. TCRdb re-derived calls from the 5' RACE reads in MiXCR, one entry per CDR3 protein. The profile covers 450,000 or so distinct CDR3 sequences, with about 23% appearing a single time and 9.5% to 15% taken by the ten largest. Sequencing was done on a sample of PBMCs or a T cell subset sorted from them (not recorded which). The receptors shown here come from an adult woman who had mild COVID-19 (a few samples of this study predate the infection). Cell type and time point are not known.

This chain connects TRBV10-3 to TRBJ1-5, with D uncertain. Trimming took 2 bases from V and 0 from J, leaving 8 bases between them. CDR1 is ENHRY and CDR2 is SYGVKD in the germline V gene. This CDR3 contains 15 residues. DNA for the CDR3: TGTGCCATCAGTGAGGGGCAGAATAGCAATCAGCCCCAGCATTTT. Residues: CAISEGQNSNQPQHF.

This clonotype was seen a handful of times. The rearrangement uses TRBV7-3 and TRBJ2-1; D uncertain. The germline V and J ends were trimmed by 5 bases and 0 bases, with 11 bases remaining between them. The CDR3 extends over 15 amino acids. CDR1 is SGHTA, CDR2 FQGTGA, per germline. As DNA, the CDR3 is TGTGCCAGCAGCGTCGACTCGAGCTCCTACAATGAGCAGTTCTTC. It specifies CASSVDSSSYNEQFF. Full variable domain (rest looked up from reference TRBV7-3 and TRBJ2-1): GAGVSQTPSNKVTEKGKYVELRCDPISGHTALYWYRQSLGQGPEFLIYFQGTGAADDSGLPNDRFFAVRPEGSVSTLKIQRTERGDSAVYLCASSVDSSSYNEQFFGPGTRLTVL.

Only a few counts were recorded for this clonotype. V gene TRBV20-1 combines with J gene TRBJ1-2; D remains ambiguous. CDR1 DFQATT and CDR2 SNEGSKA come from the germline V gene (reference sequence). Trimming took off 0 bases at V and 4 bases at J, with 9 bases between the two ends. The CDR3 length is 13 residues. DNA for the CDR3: TGCAGTGCTAGAGATGTGGAAGCCTATGGCTACACCTTC. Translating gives CSARDVEAYGYTF.

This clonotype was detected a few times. The CDR3 sequence: CASTLGLAGIGEQYF. In DNA form, the CDR3 reads TGTGCCAGCACCTTGGGGCTAGCGGGGATAGGAGAGCAGTACTTC. The V call is TRBV12-3 or TRBV12-4, the J call TRBJ2-7; 9 nucleotides line up with TRBD2. CDR3 length: 15 residues. Losses at the gene ends were 7 bases for V and 7 bases for J; bases not matched to a gene: 14.

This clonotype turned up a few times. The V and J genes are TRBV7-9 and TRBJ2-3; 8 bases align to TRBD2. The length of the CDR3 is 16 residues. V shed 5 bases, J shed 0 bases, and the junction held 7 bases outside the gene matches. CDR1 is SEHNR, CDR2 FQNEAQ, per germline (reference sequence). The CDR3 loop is CASSTTSGASTDTQYF. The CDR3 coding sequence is TGTGCCAGCAGCACTACTAGCGGAGCTAGCACAGATACGCAGTATTTT.

The CDR3 bases are TGTGCCAGCAGCCCTTCCGGGACAACGTACAATGAGCAGTTCTTC. Translated, it gives CASSPSGTTYNEQFF. The rearrangement uses TRBV12-3 or TRBV12-4 and TRBJ2-1, with a possible D match to TRBD1 (6 bases). The CDR3 sequence is 15 residues long. Trimming removed 6 bases from V and 4 bases from J, with 16 bases in between.

The CDR3 sequence is CSAPGGDGYTF. Here the CDR3 DNA reads TGCAGTGCACCGGGGGGAGATGGCTACACCTTC. The V call is TRBV20-1, the J call TRBJ1-2, with D possibly TRBD1 on 5 matching bases. The CDR3 has 11 amino acids. Per germline, CDR1 DFQATT and CDR2 SNEGSKA (reference sequence). V dropped 6 bases and J dropped 6 bases, with 11 bases sitting between them.

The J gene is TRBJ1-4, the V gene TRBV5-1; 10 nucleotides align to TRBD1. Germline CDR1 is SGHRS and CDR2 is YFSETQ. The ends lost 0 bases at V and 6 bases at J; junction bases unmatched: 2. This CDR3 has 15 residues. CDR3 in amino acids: CASSLAGTGDEKLFF. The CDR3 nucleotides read TGCGCCAGCAGCTTGGCCGGGACAGGGGATGAAAAACTGTTTTTT.

Here the CDR3 DNA reads TGTGCCAGCAGCTCGCCCGACTCTGATACGCAGTATTTT. Translated: CASSSPDSDTQYF. The rearrangement links TRBV7-2 to TRBJ2-3; D is uncertain. The CDR3 contains 13 residues. Germline loops: CDR1 SGHTA, CDR2 FQGNSA. V lost 4 bases and J lost 6, with 11 bases in between.